Listed here are 15 T cell receptor beta chains from one sample, sequenced in a study of control samples from healthy donors and cancer patients. The assay was immunoSEQ multiplex PCR, and TCRdb's table has in-frame clones only and misses some. The table has 75,000 to 90,000 clones, approximately 87% seen once; the top ten hold 2.1%. The source material was blood. The receptors were gathered from a woman aged 35 to 49 in good health.

V and J are TRBV19 and TRBJ2-7; D perhaps matches TRBD2 (5 bases). This CDR3 spans 14 amino acids. Germline V gene lookup returns CDR1 LNHDA and CDR2 SQIVND (reference sequence). Trimming stripped 8 bases from V and 0 bases from J, with 14 bases between. DNA for the CDR3: TGTGCCAGTCGGAGCGGCATGAGCTCCTACGAGCAGTACTTC. As protein: CASRSGMSSYEQYF.

CDR3: CASSLLRGTGELFF. CDR3 sequence (DNA): TGTGCCAGCAGCTTACTCCGGGGCACCGGGGAGCTGTTTTTT. This chain links TRBV7-2 with TRBJ2-2; tentative D call: TRBD2 (5 bases). Germline loops: CDR1 SGHTA, CDR2 FQGNSA. Trimming stripped 2 bases from V and 4 bases from J, with 8 bases between. CDR3 length: 14 amino acids.

The chain joins TRBV18 to TRBJ2-5; D may correspond to TRBD1 or TRBD2 (5 bases each). This CDR3 contains 12 residues. CDR1 KGHSH and CDR2 LQKENI come from the germline V gene. V gave up 6 bases and J gave up 3 bases, with 8 bases separating them. Here the CDR3 DNA reads TGTGCCAGCTCTAGGGGAGAAGAGACCCAGTACTTC. Translated, it gives CASSRGEETQYF.

This chain uses TRBV7-9 with TRBJ1-3; 7 nucleotides line up with TRBD1. Germline CDR1 and CDR2: SEHNR and FQNEAQ (reference sequence). This CDR3 region has 15 residues. J lost 6 bases, V lost 4 bases, and 9 bases had no gene match. The CDR3 reads CASSSLDRETNTIYF. For the CDR3, the DNA is TGTGCCAGCAGCTCACTAGACAGGGAGACAAACACCATATATTTT.

This clone was detected a few times. CDR3 in amino acids: CASSEGIQGNQPQHF. The CDR3 nucleotides read TGTGCCAGCAGTGAAGGCATCCAGGGCAATCAGCCCCAGCATTTT. V usage is TRBV6-1 and J usage is TRBJ1-5; D gene unclear. This CDR3 comprises 15 residues. Per germline, CDR1 MNHNS and CDR2 SASEGT. V gave up 1 base and J gave up 2 bases, with 9 bases separating them.

The chain has TRBV20-1 and TRBJ2-1; D is perhaps TRBD2 (6 bases). Trimming removed 3 bases from V and 5 bases from J, with 11 bases in between. Germline CDR1 is DFQATT and CDR2 is SNEGSKA (reference sequence). The CDR3 consists of 13 residues. The CDR3 loop is CSASGLYNNEQFF. DNA of the CDR3: TGCAGTGCTAGTGGACTATACAACAATGAGCAGTTCTTC.

This clone has only one observation. The genes are TRBV15 and TRBJ2-3; TRBD2 is a possible D gene (6 bases). The CDR3 loop spans 12 amino acids. Germline values: CDR1 LNHNV, CDR2 YYDKDF (reference sequence). Trimming cost V 8 bases and J 4 bases, with 10 bases left between them. The CDR3 nucleotides are TGTGCCACCTCCGGGGGTGCAGATACGCAGTATTTT. This gives the protein CATSGGADTQYF.

The J gene is TRBJ2-7, the V gene TRBV9; weak D call: TRBD2 (5 bases). V gave up 2 bases and J gave up 2 bases, with 11 bases separating them. The germline V gene encodes CDR1 SGDLS and CDR2 YYNGEE. This CDR3 spans 14 amino acids. The CDR3 region is CASSVSVGPYEQYF. The CDR3 DNA follows: TGTGCCAGCAGCGTTAGCGTTGGCCCCTACGAGCAGTACTTC.

The genes are TRBV2 and TRBJ1-4; D remains ambiguous. The CDR3 has 15 residues. V was trimmed by 7 bases and J by 2 bases, leaving 14 bases between them. Germline V gene sequence: CDR1 SNHLY, CDR2 FYNNEI. CDR3 bases: TGTGCCAGCAAGAACAATCCCCGCACTAATGAAAAACTGTTTTTT. It encodes CASKNNPRTNEKLFF.

There are a few counts of this clone. The chain couples TRBV6-5 to TRBJ1-1; 7 nucleotides agree with TRBD1. The CDR3 has 15 amino acids. Unmatched junction bases numbered 9, after V lost 3 bases and J lost 5 bases. CDR1 is MNHEY, CDR2 SVGAGI, per germline. CDR3 sequence (DNA): TGTGCCAGCAGTTATTGGAGGGACAGCCCTACTGAAGCTTTCTTT. Residues: CASSYWRDSPTEAFF.

The chain is built from TRBV5-6 and TRBJ2-7; D is ambiguous. V lost 0 bases and J 1 base, leaving 5 bases between the germline ends. The CDR3 is made up of 13 amino acids. CDR1 and CDR2 from the germline V gene are SGHDT and YYEEEE. CDR3 protein: CASSLGQSYEQYF. In nucleotides, the CDR3 is TGTGCCAGCAGCTTGGGGCAGTCCTACGAGCAGTACTTC. The variable domain in full, with the rest retrieved from reference TRBV5-6 and TRBJ2-7, is DAGVTQSPTHLIKTRGQQVTLRCSPKSGHDTVSWYQQALGQGPQFIFQYYEEEERQRGNFPDRFSGHQFPNYSSELNVNALLLGDSALYLCASSLGQSYEQYFGPGTRLTVT.

This clone was picked up many times. The chain employs TRBV21-1 and TRBJ1-3. TRBV21-1 is a recognized pseudogene. The CDR3 has 11 amino acids. CDR3 sequence reads: CARNRGNTIYF. The CDR3 DNA sequence: TGTGCCAGAAATCGTGGAAACACCATATATTTT.

V gene TRBV10-3 combines with J gene TRBJ1-4; D gene ambiguous. The CDR3 covers 17 residues. Trimming left V 3 bases short and J 0 bases short, with 14 bases between. Germline V gives CDR1 ENHRY, CDR2 SYGVKD. In DNA form, the CDR3 reads TGTGCCATCAGTGACTTAATGGTTAAAGCAACTAATGAAAAACTGTTTTTT. This sequence encodes CAISDLMVKATNEKLFF.

This clone counts as medium-sized. The rearrangement links TRBV20-1 to TRBJ1-2; the D is unclear. Germline CDR1 is DFQATT and CDR2 is SNEGSKA (reference sequence). CDR3 length equals 11 residues. Trimming pared 3 bases from V and 8 bases from J, leaving 10 bases between. The DNA for the CDR3 is TGCAGTGCTAGTAGGAGCGGCGGCTACACCTTC. It codes for CSASRSGGYTF.

The table lists this clone with a few counts. The rearrangement joins TRBV6-6 to TRBJ2-3, with 8 bases that match TRBD2. The germline CDR1 and CDR2 sequences are MNHNY and SVGAGI (reference sequence). This CDR3 is 16 amino acids long. V lost 3 bases, J lost 1 base, and 6 bases stayed unmatched. CDR3: CASSYPGLEGTDTQYF. The DNA for the CDR3 is TGTGCCAGCAGTTATCCGGGACTAGAGGGCACAGATACGCAGTATTTT.